These 14 T cell receptor beta chains came from one sample sequenced in a study of vaccination and CD4 T cells after COVID-19. Cultured CD4+ T cells had their DNA profiled by the Oncomine TCR Beta short-read assay. TCRdb called the PCR reads again in MiXCR, with one record for every CDR3 protein. This table has approximately 13,000 distinct CDR3 sequences, 40% to 55% appearing once. The antigens these receptors bind are not known. Treatment meaning: approximately nine-day PBMC culture with coronavirus spike peptide pools or control peptides (ViraFEST assay). Sequenced material: CD4+ T cells from blood, cultured in vitro, taken before SARS-CoV-2 vaccination. These receptors were obtained from a human donor who had recovered from COVID-19.

CDR3 sequence (DNA): TGTGCCACCAGCCTAGGTGGAGGTGGCTACACCTTC. This codes for CATSLGGGGYTF. The chain joins TRBV15 to TRBJ1-2; unclear D gene. This CDR3 is built from 12 residues. V was trimmed by 5 bases and J by 7 bases, leaving 11 bases between them. Per germline, CDR1 LNHNV and CDR2 YYDKDF (reference sequence). Together with reference TRBV15 and TRBJ1-2, the CDR3 gives the full variable domain: DAMVIQNPRYQVTQFGKPVTLSCSQTLNHNVMYWYQQKSSQAPKLLFHYYDKDFNNEADTPDNFQSRRPNTSFCFLDIRSPGLGDTAMYLCATSLGGGGYTFGSGTRLTVV.

The rearrangement uses TRBV18 and TRBJ1-2; the D is unclear. With 2 bases removed from V and 6 bases from J, the gap between germline ends came to 10 bases. Per the germline V gene, CDR1 is KGHSH and CDR2 is LQKENI. The CDR3 length is 13 residues. DNA of the CDR3: TGTGCCAGCTCACCAGGGGAAGTGGATGGCTACACCTTC. The encoded protein is CASSPGEVDGYTF.

This clonotype occurred once. The V gene is TRBV20-1, the J gene TRBJ2-5, with TRBD2 identical over 7 bases. The CDR3 extends over 13 amino acids. The germline V gene has CDR1 DFQATT and CDR2 SNEGSKA (reference sequence). The CDR3 region is CTVDGGSQETQYF. The CDR3 DNA is TGCACCGTTGACGGGGGGAGCCAAGAGACCCAGTACTTC.

This clonotype appeared a few times. The CDR3 loop is CASSPGKRDPYNEQFF. The CDR3 nucleotides read TGTGCCAGCAGCCCAGGGAAGCGGGACCCTTACAATGAGCAGTTCTTC. The rearrangement uses TRBV27 and TRBJ2-1, with 7 nucleotides matching TRBD2. CDR3 length: 16 amino acids. CDR1 MNHEY and CDR2 SMNVEV come from the germline V gene (reference sequence). V trimming: 6 bases; J trimming: 4 bases; junction bases outside the gene matches: 12.

This clonotype has a handful of counts. The V gene is TRBV20-1, the J gene TRBJ2-5; TRBD1 aligns across 7 bases. Trimming cost V 0 bases and J 9 bases; bases outside gene matches: 13. The CDR3 consists of 15 residues. Germline V gene data show CDR1 as DFQATT and CDR2 as SNEGSKA (reference sequence). Here the CDR3 reads CSARDPKQGYGAQYF. DNA for the CDR3: TGCAGTGCTAGAGATCCTAAACAGGGGTATGGGGCCCAGTACTTC.

The chain recombines TRBV6-5 with TRBJ2-5; D unclear. Germline lookup yields CDR1 MNHEY and CDR2 SVGAGI. Trimming cost V 4 bases and J 1 base, with 7 bases left between them. The CDR3 consists of 13 residues. The CDR3 spells CASSSALQETQYF. The CDR3 nucleotides are TGTGCCAGCAGTTCGGCCCTCCAAGAGACCCAGTACTTC.

The J gene is TRBJ2-2, the V gene TRBV7-2, with 7 bases identical to TRBD1. Looked up from germline, CDR1 is SGHTA and CDR2 is FQGNSA. This CDR3 region has 14 residues. The V segment lost 5 bases and the J segment 4 bases; nucleotides outside the gene matches: 4. The CDR3 DNA follows: TGTGCCAGCAGCCTGGCAGGGGGCACCGGGGAGCTGTTTTTT. Protein product: CASSLAGGTGELFF.

CDR3 in DNA: TGCAGTGCTAGAGATAGACGGATTGACACCGGGGAGCTGTTTTTT. It is translated as CSARDRRIDTGELFF. The rearrangement links TRBV20-1 to TRBJ2-2, with D unresolved. The V end was cut by 0 bases, the J end by 3 bases, with 11 bases between. CDR3 length: 15 amino acids. Germline V gene sequence: CDR1 DFQATT, CDR2 SNEGSKA (reference sequence).

The chain recombines TRBV25-1 with TRBJ1-1; D call uncertain. CDR1 and CDR2 from the germline V gene are MGHDK and SYGVNS. With 4 bases removed from V and 8 bases from J, the gap between germline ends came to 11 bases. This CDR3 has 12 amino acids. The CDR3 sequence is CASSGSGLEAFF. CDR3 in DNA: TGTGCCAGCAGTGGGTCCGGGCTCGAAGCTTTCTTT.

There are a few counts of this clonotype. The chain joins TRBV7-6 to TRBJ1-6; D unclear. Germline CDR1 SGHVS, CDR2 FNYEAQ. V shed 3 bases and J shed 10 bases, with 16 bases lying between them. The CDR3 runs to 15 residues. In nucleotides, the CDR3 is TGTGCCAGCAGCTTCTCGGCGGGGAACGGGTCACCCCTCCACTTT. Its translation is CASSFSAGNGSPLHF.

DNA for the CDR3: TGTGCCAGCAGCCGGCCGCCCGGGACTGAAGAGACCCAGTACTTC. Its translation: CASSRPPGTEETQYF. This chain links TRBV3-1 with TRBJ2-5; D perhaps matches TRBD2 (6 bases). The CDR3 is 15 residues long. Germline assignment: CDR1 LGHDT and CDR2 YNNKEL (reference sequence). The germline V and J ends were trimmed by 4 bases and 3 bases, with 15 bases remaining between them.

This chain connects TRBV28 to TRBJ2-2; tentatively, D is TRBD1 (6 bases). Germline V gives CDR1 MDHEN, CDR2 SYDVKM. Trimming stripped 10 bases from V and 1 base from J, with 16 bases between. The CDR3 is 15 amino acids. The CDR3 loop is CATQGARGNTGELFF. The DNA for the CDR3 is TGTGCCACTCAAGGGGCCAGGGGGAACACCGGGGAGCTGTTTTTT.

This clonotype was recorded a few times. CDR3 in DNA: TGTGCCAGTCGAGGCAGGGGGCTATATCAGCCCCAGCATTTT. Residues: CASRGRGLYQPQHF. The rearrangement joins TRBV19 to TRBJ1-5; 8 positions match TRBD1. The CDR3 extends over 14 amino acids. The V and J ends lost 8 bases and 5 bases, in that order; junction bases with no gene match: 8. Germline-derived CDR1 and CDR2 are LNHDA and SQIVND (reference sequence).

This clonotype was seen only a few times. The gene calls are TRBV27 and TRBJ1-6, with 7 bases aligning to TRBD1. Germline-derived CDR1 and CDR2 are MNHEY and SMNVEV (reference sequence). The CDR3 runs 14 residues. V lost 5 bases, J lost 7 bases, and 5 bases stayed unmatched. The CDR3 sequence is CASSPTGPNSPLHF. Written as DNA, the CDR3 is TGTGCCAGCAGTCCGACAGGGCCAAATTCACCCCTCCACTTT.